A single sample gave rise to the 8 T cell receptor beta chains below, sequenced in a study of low-dose radiotherapy and immunotherapy resistance in tumors. Sample time point: before trial treatment. Alpha- and beta-chain coverage of first-strand cDNA came from TRAV- and TRBV-specific primers. The authors ran around 19 PCR cycles to amplify TCRs with a constant-region primer and V-primer adapter. MiXCR was run by TCRdb on the reads, yielding one entry per CDR3 protein. This table holds more than 70,000 distinct CDR3 sequences, less than 40% found once. This specimen was PBMCs, taken before treatment. Receptors originate from a female donor with ovarian cancer.

This clonotype was detected many times. The chain couples TRBV10-3 to TRBJ1-2; 9 nucleotides align to TRBD1. V trimming: 6 bases; J trimming: 8 bases; junction bases outside the gene matches: 4. The CDR3 is made up of 12 amino acids. Germline V gene sequence: CDR1 ENHRY, CDR2 SYGVKD. CDR3 amino acids: CAISRDREGYTF. The CDR3 DNA reads TGTGCCATCAGCCGGGACAGGGAAGGCTACACCTTC.

This clonotype was recorded many times. This sequence joins TRBV11-2 and TRBJ2-3; D is uncertain. Deletions cut 3 bases from V and 0 bases from J, with 10 bases between. The CDR3 is 15 residues long. CDR1 and CDR2 from the germline V gene are SGHAT and FQNNGV. CDR3 DNA: TGTGCCAGCAGCTTTCTGGGATCAAGCACAGATACGCAGTATTTT. This encodes CASSFLGSSTDTQYF.

This clonotype was seen at least ten times. The gene calls are TRBV28 and TRBJ2-1; TRBD2 matches at 15 bases. This CDR3 contains 15 residues. Trimming took 6 bases from V and 10 from J; bases not matched to a gene: 7. The germline V gene encodes CDR1 MDHEN and CDR2 SYDVKM. CDR3 in amino acids: CASSPRTSGGAEQFF. Written as DNA, the CDR3 is TGTGCCAGCAGCCCGCGGACTAGCGGGGGGGCCGAGCAGTTCTTC.

This clonotype showed up many times. The chain uses TRBV5-1 and TRBJ2-2; D is undetermined. V lost 6 bases, J lost 5 bases, and 20 bases lay in between. CDR3 length equals 16 residues. The germline V gene has CDR1 SGHRS and CDR2 YFSETQ. For the CDR3, the DNA is TGCGCCAGCACTCCCCAAGGGTTTCGTAGGACCGGGGAGCTGTTTTTT. As protein: CASTPQGFRRTGELFF. Full variable domain (rest looked up from reference TRBV5-1 and TRBJ2-2): KAGVTQTPRYLIKTRGQQVTLSCSPISGHRSVSWYQQTPGQGLQFLFEYFSETQRNKGNFPGRFSGRQFSNSRSEMNVSTLELGDSALYLCASTPQGFRRTGELFFGEGSRLTVL.

The sample holds many counts of this clonotype. The chain has TRBV20-1 and TRBJ2-7; 11 bases line up with TRBD2. CDR3 length: 16 residues. Germline V gives CDR1 DFQATT, CDR2 SNEGSKA (reference sequence). Losses at the gene ends were 3 bases for V and 2 bases for J; bases not matched to a gene: 9. CDR3 DNA sequence: TGCAGTGCTAGCCAGCGACTAGCGGGGATGGCCTACGAGCAGTACTTC. Protein sequence: CSASQRLAGMAYEQYF.

This clonotype showed up many times. The chain joins TRBV29-1 to TRBJ2-2; no clear D. This CDR3 contains 14 residues. V lost 1 base and J 6 bases, leaving 12 bases between the germline ends. Germline lookup yields CDR1 SQVTM and CDR2 ANQGSEA. DNA for the CDR3: TGCAGCGTTGAAGTTGGTGGGGTGTCCGGGGAGCTGTTTTTT. Protein sequence: CSVEVGGVSGELFF.

The V and J genes are TRBV9 and TRBJ2-1; 7 bases agree with TRBD2. V dropped 5 bases and J dropped 4; count of bases not matched to a gene: 9. The CDR3 runs to 15 residues. Germline lookup yields CDR1 SGDLS and CDR2 YYNGEE. CDR3 residues: CASRGTSDPYNEQFF. CDR3 sequence (DNA): TGTGCCAGCAGGGGTACTAGCGACCCTTACAATGAGCAGTTCTTC.

This clonotype was recorded many times. The chain couples TRBV2 to TRBJ2-7; 7 nucleotides line up with TRBD1. This CDR3 has 14 amino acids. V lost 7 bases to trimming and J lost 3 bases; unmatched junction nucleotides: 9. Germline V gene sequence: CDR1 SNHLY, CDR2 FYNNEI. The CDR3 nucleotides are TGTGCCAGCACTGTTGAGGGGGCGGGCTACGAGCAGTACTTC. Residues: CASTVEGAGYEQYF.